These T cell receptor beta chains were read from a single sample in a study of OX40 agonist ivuxolimab in advanced cancers. Generated by immunoSEQ multiplex PCR, the TCRdb table keeps only in-frame clones and is missing some. The top ten hold about 0.19% of the sample, which has about 94,000 clones, roughly 94% seen once. Source: CD4+ or CD8+ T cells sorted from blood, taken in a trial of the OX40 agonist ivuxolimab. Receptor source: an adult with an advanced solid tumor such as melanoma, head and neck, liver or kidney cancer. CDR3s include the opening cysteine and the closing phenylalanine or tryptophan. Fields, in order: D gene, J gene, clone size, V gene, CDR3 DNA, CDR3 protein. D genes are given only for firm matches. Size is stated for part of the rows, as once, few or many counts, or as a class when the clone is expanded.

- | TRBJ1-4 | - | TRBV7-2 | TGTGCCAGCAGCCCCAGGGTTCACGAAAAACTGTTTTTT | CASSPRVHEKLFF
TRBD1 | TRBJ1-1 | - | TRBV28 | TGTGCCAGCCGCCAAGGGGGCAATATGAACACTGAAGCTTTCTTT | CASRQGGNMNTEAFF
TRBD1 | TRBJ1-6 | few | TRBV27 | TGTGCCAGCACCGGGACAGGGAATTCACCCCTCCACTTT | CASTGTGNSPLHF
- | TRBJ1-2 | - | TRBV6-6 | TGTGCCAGCAGATCTGGGGATAACTATGGCTACACCTTC | CASRSGDNYGYTF
- | TRBJ2-3 | - | TRBV5-1 | TGCGCCAGCAGTGCGAGAGGGACAGATACGCAGTATTTT | CASSARGTDTQYF
- | TRBJ2-7 | once | TRBV2 | TGTGCCAGCAAAGGTATGGGGTGGCACGAGCAGTACTTC | CASKGMGWHEQYF
- | TRBJ1-1 | - | TRBV9 | TGTGCCAGCAGCGTAGACCCCGAGAACACTGAAGCTTTCTTT | CASSVDPENTEAFF
- | TRBJ2-7 | - | TRBV27 | TGTGCCAGCAGTCCCCGGGGGTACAGGGTAGGAGTTAACTCCTACGAGCAGTACTTC | CASSPRGYRVGVNSYEQYF
- | TRBJ1-2 | - | TRBV5-1 | TGCGCCAGCAGCTTAGCAGCAGCAAACCGCCCTTATGGCTACACCTTC | CASSLAAANRPYGYTF
- | TRBJ2-7 | - | TRBV6-5 | TGTGCCAGCACGAGGACGGGTAGCTCCTACGAGCAGTACTTC | CASTRTGSSYEQYF
TRBD1 | TRBJ1-1 | - | TRBV27 | TGTGCCACCACAGGGGGGTTCACTGAAGCTTTCTTT | CATTGGFTEAFF
TRBD1 | TRBJ2-1 | - | TRBV7-7 | TGTGCCAGCAGCGGACAGGGGGCATTAAGTGAGCAGTTCTTC | CASSGQGALSEQFF
TRBD2 | TRBJ2-3 | - | TRBV9 | TGTGCCAGCAGCGTAGGGGCTAGCGGGAGCCGGCCCACAGATACGCAGTATTTT | CASSVGASGSRPTDTQYF
TRBD1 | TRBJ2-5 | - | TRBV7-2 | TGTGCCAGCAGCCAGGACAGGGGAATGTGGGAGACCCAGTACTTC | CASSQDRGMWETQYF
TRBD2 | TRBJ2-3 | - | TRBV18 | TGTGCCAGCTCACCACCCTCAGCGGGAGGTCCTAGCACAGATACGCAGTATTTT | CASSPPSAGGPSTDTQYF
- | TRBJ1-2 | - | TRBV28 | TGTGCCAGCAGTTCCCGAGGGGGGCGGTACTTCTATGGCTACACCTTC | CASSSRGGRYFYGYTF
- | TRBJ2-7 | - | TRBV4-2 | TGTGCCAGCAAGGGGGAAACAGGGTCCTACGAGCAGTACTTC | CASKGETGSYEQYF
- | TRBJ1-6 | - | TRBV7-9 | TGTGCCAGCACCATTACGAGGCAGGCCGTTAATTCACCCCTCCACTTT | CASTITRQAVNSPLHF
- | TRBJ2-1 | - | TRBV6-5 | TGTGCCAGCAAATTAGCGGCGAACTCCTACAATGAGCAGTTCTTC | CASKLAANSYNEQFF
- | TRBJ1-1 | - | TRBV5-1 | TGCGCCAGCAAGATGTACACTGAAGCTTTCTTT | CASKMYTEAFF
- | TRBJ2-3 | - | TRBV6-1 | TGTGCCAGCAGTGAACAGGGGCTTGGCACAGATACGCAGTATTTT | CASSEQGLGTDTQYF
- | TRBJ2-5 | - | TRBV19 | TGTGCCAGTAGTCGACTAGGGGCAGAGACCCAGTACTTC | CASSRLGAETQYF
- | TRBJ1-4 | - | TRBV4-3 | TGCGCCAGCAGCCAAGGGAACAGCCCTAATGAAAAACTGTTTTTT | CASSQGNSPNEKLFF
TRBD1 | TRBJ2-1 | once | TRBV7-6 | TGTGCCAGCAGCTTATCCGGGACAGGACAACAGTTCTTC | CASSLSGTGQQFF
- | TRBJ2-3 | once | TRBV19 | TGTGCCAGTAGGAGGACAGCTACCACAGATACGCAGTATTTT | CASRRTATTDTQYF
- | TRBJ2-1 | - | TRBV6-5 | TGTGCCAGCAGTTCCAGGACGGCCAGCTCCTACAATGAGCAGTTCTTC | CASSSRTASSYNEQFF
- | TRBJ2-1 | once | TRBV28 | TGTGCCAGCACGGGACACAATGAGCAGTTCTTC | CASTGHNEQFF
- | TRBJ1-3 | once | TRBV5-1 | TGCGCCAGCAGACCAACAGGGTATGTTGGAAACACCATATATTTT | CASRPTGYVGNTIYF
- | TRBJ1-1 | once | TRBV5-1 | TGCGCCAGCAGCTTGGCCTTAGAGGGGGCTGAAGCTTTCTTT | CASSLALEGAEAFF
TRBD2 | TRBJ2-7 | - | TRBV25-1 | TGTGCCAGCAGTGATCTAGCGGGAGTTGGGGAGCAGTACTTC | CASSDLAGVGEQYF
TRBD2 | TRBJ2-7 | - | TRBV28 | TGTGCCAGCAGTTTTGGCGGGAGTAATACGTGGGAGCAGTACTTC | CASSFGGSNTWEQYF
TRBD1 | TRBJ1-2 | - | TRBV9 | TGTGCCAGCAGCCCGTCCGGGACAGGGGGCCGTAACTATGGCTACACCTTC | CASSPSGTGGRNYGYTF
TRBD1 | TRBJ1-6 | - | TRBV4-1 | TGCGCCAGCAGCCAAGATTGGGCAGGGGGTAATTCACCCCTCCACTTT | CASSQDWAGGNSPLHF
- | TRBJ2-3 | - | TRBV30 | TGTGCCTGGAGTGTACGGGTGACAGATACGCAGTATTTT | CAWSVRVTDTQYF
- | TRBJ2-7 | - | TRBV23-1 | TGCGCCAGCAGTCAATGGGGGTGGGAGTCCCTCGACGAGCAGTACTTC | CASSQWGWESLDEQYF
- | TRBJ1-1 | - | TRBV4-1 | TGCGCCAGCAGCCAAGATCTTCTGCGGAGGACATACACTGAAGCTTTCTTT | CASSQDLLRRTYTEAFF
TRBD2 | TRBJ2-5 | - | TRBV7-8 | TGTGCCAGCAGCTTAAAAAGGATAGCGGGGCAAGAGACCCAGTACTTC | CASSLKRIAGQETQYF
- | TRBJ2-7 | - | TRBV29-1 | TGCAGCGTTGGACCGGGCTCCCCTGGGGAGCAGTACTTC | CSVGPGSPGEQYF
TRBD2 | TRBJ2-1 | - | TRBV7-9 | TGTGCCAGCAGCCGGACTAGCGGGAGATCGGACAATGAGCAGTTCTTC | CASSRTSGRSDNEQFF
TRBD1 | TRBJ2-2 | - | TRBV7-3 | TGTGCCAGCAGCCGGGACAGGGGGCCCCGCGGGACCGGGGAGCTGTTTTTT | CASSRDRGPRGTGELFF
- | TRBJ2-7 | - | TRBV7-9 | TGTGCCAGCAGTTTCGTCGGGGACCGAGGCTACGAGCAGTACTTC | CASSFVGDRGYEQYF
- | TRBJ1-2 | - | TRBV30 | TGTGCCTGGAGTAACCACCCGGTTGACGGCTACACCTTC | CAWSNHPVDGYTF
- | TRBJ2-7 | - | TRBV7-8 | TGTGCCAGCAGCTCCCGGGACAAGGGGGACTCCTACGAGCAGTACTTC | CASSSRDKGDSYEQYF
TRBD2 | TRBJ2-3 | - | TRBV5-6 | TGTGCCAGCAGCCCAATGGGCGGGGGGAAAGATACGCAGTATTTT | CASSPMGGGKDTQYF
- | TRBJ1-5 | - | TRBV23-1 | TGCGCCAGCAGTCAATCGCGCAGTCACAATCAGCCCCAGCATTTT | CASSQSRSHNQPQHF
- | TRBJ2-2 | - | TRBV15 | TGTGCCACCAGCAGAGGTCCAGGGACGAACACCGGGGAGCTGTTTTTT | CATSRGPGTNTGELFF
TRBD2 | TRBJ2-5 | - | TRBV11-2 | TGTGCCAGCAGCCTCGGGACTAGCGGGGCCCAAGAGACCCAGTACTTC | CASSLGTSGAQETQYF
- | TRBJ2-1 | - | TRBV6-1 | TGTGCCAGTTCCTACCACTACAATGAGCAGTTCTTC | CASSYHYNEQFF
- | TRBJ2-7 | - | TRBV7-3 | TGTGCCAGCAGCTTAGGGGGGACGGATGCCCACGAGCAGTACTTC | CASSLGGTDAHEQYF
- | TRBJ1-2 | - | TRBV6-1 | TGTGCCAGCATGTTTCGGGAAGCTGGCTACACCTTC | CASMFREAGYTF
- | TRBJ1-2 | - | TRBV6-7 | TGTGCCAGCAGTTACTTCTCGCTTTCAGGGGACTATGGCTACACCTTC | CASSYFSLSGDYGYTF